This T cell receptor (beta chain) was recovered during a study of T cells in localized non-small cell lung cancer (TCRdb year 2020). Describing the broader study: The study examined T cell repertoires in a few hundred patients with early-stage NSCLC and compared tumors with uninvolved tumor-adjacent lungs. A mean age of about 66 years was recorded for the NSCLC patients, of whom approximately 130 were male and 85 to 110 were female. All 236 NSCLC patients in the cohort were treatment-naive and had localized lung tumors that were resected. Broad study findings and their caveats: A median of around 57 of the top 100 tumor clones turned up in the paired uninvolved adjacent lung, and around 27 of those clones also ranked among the top 100 of that same adjacent lung. The highest T cell clonality was observed in uninvolved tumor-adjacent lung, where clonality exceeded that of tumor, suggesting that antigenic responses were more focused in uninvolved tumor-adjacent lung. Longer overall survival was associated with higher blood T cell density, whereas shorter survival was associated with higher adjacent-lung clonality. Multi-region tumor sequencing was not performed, so intratumor heterogeneity could not be excluded. Since the design was exploratory, TCR variables were selected using unadjusted p-values with no false-discovery rate correction.

At diagnosis, peripheral blood, uninvolved tumor-adjacent lung and tumor were collected and were preserved as a mix of fresh-frozen and FFPE material. For TCR repertoire profiling, blood samples were analyzed in the form of peripheral blood mononuclear cells. The junction shows trimming of 4 bases on V and 0 bases on J, plus 7 bases between the germline ends. CDR1 and CDR2 are drawn from the germline V gene: SGHAT, FQNNGV. The CDR3 runs 14 amino acids, cysteine and phenylalanine included. Just CDR3 DNA is preserved here, 42 bases in frame from base 1. Points on this clone: It lacks a known antigen. Qualities for individual bases were not recorded, and no much larger clone is one base off.

The immunoSEQ Assay was used to sequence TCR beta CDR3 regions from DNA. The original pipeline was this. T cell density was computed as TCR beta template counts normalized to usable DNA estimated by amplifying housekeeping genes. Richness was estimated with the preseqR package, extrapolating to 400,000 templates for PBMC samples and 120,000 templates for tissue samples. Clonality was defined by subtracting Pielou's evenness from one. Tissue-enriched TCRs were identified by differential abundance testing using productive amino-acid clonotypes, minimum total count 5 and alpha 0.1. The Jaccard Index and the Morisita Overlap Index were used to measure how much the repertoires overlapped between compartments. GLIPH clustered TCR beta CDR3s with public tetramer-defined viral CDR3s; viral motifs required at least three viral sequences plus V-gene enrichment. The table comes from immuneACCESS by way of TCRdb, which keeps in-frame sequences with V and J called. Part of the clones is missing from these tables; in studies checked, under half for an unresolved V gene and the rest for unknown reasons. D and trimming were read from the DNA, whereas the V and J calls and clone size are those reported in that table. The sample table lists around 20,000 clones, around 90% of them with a count of one. The top ten clonotypes cover 2.5% to 3% of the sample.

The sequence joins TRBV11-2 to TRBJ2-1, with the D gene call left open. The source is a woman aged 40-69 years with stage I lung adenocarcinoma. The sequenced sample was peripheral blood, obtained before any cancer treatment. The CDR3 region has the sequence CASSSVSSYNEQFF. The base sequence is TGTGCCAGCAGCTCAGTAAGCTCCTACAATGAGCAGTTCTTC.